Listed here are 20 T cell receptor beta chains from one sample, sequenced in a study of blood T cells in healthy people across ages. For the second PCR, which ran for 7 to 11 cycles, a sample-barcoded 5' primer and a J-beta primer mix were used. TCRdb passed the 5' RACE reads through MiXCR, listing each CDR3 protein once. The sample lists approximately 960,000 distinct CDR3 sequences, approximately 32% occurring once. The sample was also linked to a second study, of T cells of mothers and their children.

The specimen was blood. The source of these receptors is a woman aged 40 to 50 in good health.

The chain carries TRBV11-1 and TRBJ2-5; TRBD2 aligns across 15 bases. J was trimmed by 11 bases and V by 0 bases; bases with no gene match: 16. The CDR3 is made up of 19 amino acids. From germline, CDR1 is SGHAT and CDR2 FQDESV (reference sequence). The CDR3: CASSLAGLAGGTTHNEQYF. For the CDR3, the DNA is TGTGCCAGCAGCTTAGCGGGACTAGCGGGGGGCACCACACACAATGAGCAGTACTTC.

The sample holds a few counts of this clonotype. The rearrangement joins TRBV29-1 to TRBJ2-2; D is unresolved. Germline values: CDR1 SQVTM, CDR2 ANQGSEA. CDR3 size: 14 residues. Deletions cut 5 bases from V and 7 bases from J, with 17 bases between. CDR3 nucleotides: TGCAGCGTTCAATCCATGAGGCTGGGCGGGGAGCTGTTTTTT. Protein: CSVQSMRLGGELFF.

Remarks on this clonotype: Germline and junction disagree at one end, which may indicate a read error. The CDR3 DNA follows: TGTGCCAGCAACTTAATCAGGGATTCCTATGAGCAGTTCTTC. Its translation is CASNLIRDSYEQFF. The V call is TRBV7-8, the J call TRBJ2-1; D might be TRBD1 (5 bases). This CDR3 spans 14 amino acids. Germline V gene data show CDR1 as SGHVS and CDR2 as FQNEAQ.

This chain joins TRBV7-3 and TRBJ1-2; D might be TRBD1 (5 bases). There are 12 residues in the CDR3. Trimming removed 4 bases at V and 14 bases at J, with 17 bases between. Germline V CDR1 and CDR2: SGHTA, FQGTGA. CDR3 DNA sequence: TGTGCCAGCAGCTCAAACGGCGGCAGGGCAACCTTC. Its translation is CASSSNGGRATF.

The chain carries TRBV15 and TRBJ1-5; D is perhaps TRBD1 (6 bases). Germline CDR1 LNHNV, CDR2 YYDKDF (reference sequence). The CDR3 spans 14 residues. V was clipped by 3 bases and J by 3 bases, with 9 bases between them. The CDR3 loop is CATSSGQTNQPQHF. The CDR3 DNA reads as TGTGCCACCAGCAGCGGACAGACCAATCAGCCCCAGCATTTT.

This clonotype was observed a handful of times. The CDR3 DNA is TGTGCCAGCAGCTTCGAGGTGCCTCGGGCAGGGGAGACCCAGTACTTC. Encoded protein: CASSFEVPRAGETQYF. The genes are TRBV7-9 and TRBJ2-5, with a possible D match to TRBD1 (5 bases). The CDR3 totals 16 residues. V lost 3 bases and J 5 bases, leaving 19 bases between the germline ends. Germline CDR1 SEHNR, CDR2 FQNEAQ (reference sequence).

To note about this clonotype: One junction end disagrees with the germline gene, perhaps due to a read error. V is TRBV2 and J is TRBJ2-3; D is unresolved. Germline CDR1 SNHLY, CDR2 FYNNEI. This CDR3 has 14 amino acids. CDR3 nucleotides: TGCGCCAGCAGCCGCAGTTGGGGCACAGATACGCAGTATTTT. As protein: CASSRSWGTDTQYF.

The chain combines TRBV20-1 with TRBJ1-2; D remains unclear. Germline V gives CDR1 DFQATT, CDR2 SNEGSKA (reference sequence). The CDR3 is made up of 14 amino acids. Between the trimmed V and J ends, which lost 0 bases and 4 bases, there was a span of 12 bases. CDR3: CSARDLDETYGYTF. DNA for the CDR3: TGCAGTGCTAGAGACTTGGACGAGACCTATGGCTACACCTTC.

This clonotype has more than one count but fewer than ten. The CDR3 loop reads CASSLMGSNEQFF. DNA of the CDR3: TGCGCCAGCAGCTTGATGGGTAGCAATGAGCAGTTCTTC. The chain has TRBV5-1 and TRBJ2-1; D remains unclear. The CDR3 is 13 residues long. Per germline, CDR1 SGHRS and CDR2 YFSETQ. Deletions cut 1 base from V and 6 bases from J, with 8 bases between.

The CDR3: CSAPGASYGYTF. Written as DNA, the CDR3 is TGCAGCGCTCCGGGGGCTAGCTATGGCTACACCTTC. The chain uses TRBV29-1 and TRBJ1-2, with a tentative D call TRBD1 (6 bases). Germline V CDR1 and CDR2: SQVTM, ANQGSEA. Trimming left V 7 bases short and J 4 bases short, with 13 bases between. The CDR3 is 12 amino acids.

Notes on this clonotype: Compared with germline, one end of the junction differs, possibly owing to a read error. The V call is TRBV7-2, the J call TRBJ2-3, with 8 bases aligning to TRBD1. CDR3 length: 16 residues. CDR1 is SGHTA and CDR2 is FQGNSA in the germline V gene. This chain's CDR3 is CACSPQQGGATDTQYF. The CDR3 bases are TGTGCCTGCAGCCCCCAACAGGGGGGTGCCACAGATACGCAGTATTTT.

This clonotype appeared a single time. The J gene is TRBJ2-1, the V gene TRBV5-5; 8 nucleotides agree with TRBD1. Germline CDR1 reads SGHKS; CDR2 reads YYEKEE (reference sequence). This CDR3 comprises 14 residues. J was trimmed by 5 bases and V by 4 bases; bases with no gene match: 5. CDR3 loop: CASSARGRDNEQFF. The CDR3, as DNA: TGTGCCAGCAGCGCCAGGGGGCGCGACAATGAGCAGTTCTTC.

The gene calls are TRBV15 and TRBJ2-7, with 8 bases identical to TRBD1. Germline trimming cut 5 bases from V and 0 bases from J; bases unmatched to any gene: 3. The CDR3 is made up of 14 amino acids. The germline V gene has CDR1 LNHNV and CDR2 YYDKDF (reference sequence). This chain's CDR3 is CATSLQGDSYEQYF. The CDR3 bases are TGTGCCACCAGCCTACAGGGGGACTCCTACGAGCAGTACTTC.

This clonotype has more than one count but fewer than ten. V is TRBV4-1 and J is TRBJ2-7, with a tentative D call TRBD2 (7 bases). V lost 1 base and J 3 bases, leaving 13 bases between the germline ends. The germline gives CDR1 MGHRA, CDR2 YSYEKL. This CDR3 contains 15 residues. In nucleotides, the CDR3 is TGCGCCAGCAGCCAAGTCCGGGGGGCCTTCTACGAGCAGTACTTC. It specifies CASSQVRGAFYEQYF.

This clonotype was seen a handful of times. The chain has TRBV19 and TRBJ2-1; 8 bases line up with TRBD1. Germline V gives CDR1 LNHDA, CDR2 SQIVND (reference sequence). CDR3 length: 15 residues. The J segment lost 4 bases and the V segment lost 4 bases, leaving 6 bases of the junction unmatched. This chain's CDR3 is CASSRNTGGYNEQFF. The CDR3 coding sequence is TGTGCCAGTAGTAGAAATACAGGGGGGTACAATGAGCAGTTCTTC.

This chain connects TRBV5-1 to TRBJ2-7, with 8 bases that match TRBD1. The CDR3 has 14 residues. Germline-derived CDR1 and CDR2 are SGHRS and YFSETQ. The J segment lost 4 bases and the V segment lost 3 bases, leaving 6 bases of the junction unmatched. CDR3 residues: CASSSTGDSYEQYF. The DNA of the CDR3 is TGCGCCAGCAGCTCGACAGGGGATTCATACGAGCAGTACTTC.

The sample holds a few counts of this clonotype. The rearrangement links TRBV5-1 to TRBJ2-3, with D tentatively TRBD1 (5 bases). The CDR3 is 15 amino acids. Trimming removed 0 bases at V and 2 bases at J, with 10 bases between. Germline V gene data show CDR1 as SGHRS and CDR2 as YFSETQ. DNA for the CDR3: TGCGCCAGCAGCTTGGGACATGGGGCCACAGATACGCAGTATTTT. Amino acid sequence: CASSLGHGATDTQYF.

This sequence joins TRBV13 and TRBJ2-5; 9 bases agree with TRBD1. The CDR3 is made up of 15 amino acids. The germline V gene has CDR1 PRHDT and CDR2 FYEKMQ (reference sequence). The V segment lost 5 bases and the J segment 3 bases; nucleotides outside the gene matches: 7. The CDR3 DNA is TGTGCCAGCAGCCCTCGGGACAGGGCAAAAGAGACCCAGTACTTC. It yields the protein CASSPRDRAKETQYF.

V and J are TRBV20-1 and TRBJ2-1; TRBD1 matches 8 bases. The CDR3 has 14 residues. Germline V gives CDR1 DFQATT, CDR2 SNEGSKA (reference sequence). The trim removed 4 bases at V and 5 bases at J, leaving 7 bases unmatched. CDR3 coding DNA: TGCAGTGCTACAGGGGGCCAGTTAAACAATGAGCAGTTCTTC. Amino acid sequence: CSATGGQLNNEQFF.

Only a few counts were recorded for this clonotype. The chain is built from TRBV28 and TRBJ2-5; 10 nucleotides match TRBD2. The germline V gene encodes CDR1 MDHEN and CDR2 SYDVKM. The V gene end was trimmed by 6 bases and the J gene end by 5 bases; junction bases not matched to a gene: 6. The CDR3 length is 14 residues. CDR3 amino acids: CASRSGGAAETQYF. The CDR3 DNA sequence: TGTGCCAGCAGAAGCGGGGGGGCCGCGGAGACCCAGTACTTC.